A single sample is the source of the 8 T cell receptor beta chains below, sequenced in a study of shared clonotypes between healthy human individuals. CD45RO-negative, CCR7-selected cells formed the naive CD8 fraction, which excluded terminally differentiated effector memory CD45RA+ cells. Only in-frame clones appear in the TCRdb table, and some are missing; sequencing was by immunoSEQ multiplex PCR. The data hold 550,000 to 600,000 clones, with 98% observed a single time. Sample: naive CD8+ T cells sorted from blood. These receptors all come from a man under 40 in good health.

The rearrangement joins TRBV6-1 to TRBJ1-5; D unclear. V lost 9 bases, J lost 0 bases, and 12 bases lay in between. The CDR3 loop spans 14 amino acids. The germline V gene has CDR1 MNHNS and CDR2 SASEGT. In DNA form, the CDR3 reads TGTGCCAGTGACGACGGATATAGCAATCAGCCCCAGCATTTT. Translating gives CASDDGYSNQPQHF.

The J gene is TRBJ1-1, the V gene TRBV5-8; 8 bases match TRBD1. The CDR3 extends over 15 amino acids. From germline, CDR1 is SGHTS and CDR2 YDEGEE. The V and J ends lost 6 bases and 3 bases, in that order; junction bases with no gene match: 10. CDR3 residues: CASNDRGWVDTEAFF. The CDR3, as DNA: TGTGCCAGCAACGACAGGGGTTGGGTTGACACTGAAGCTTTCTTT.

Note on this clone: In the same sample, other DNA sequences code for this CDR3. The rearrangement links TRBV27 to TRBJ2-1, with TRBD2 matching over 7 bases. The CDR3 spans 16 residues. In germline, CDR1 is MNHEY, CDR2 SMNVEV (reference sequence). V trimming: 0 bases; J trimming: 0 bases; junction bases outside the gene matches: 2. The CDR3 DNA reads TGTGCCAGCAGTTTATCAGCGGGAAGCTCCTACAATGAGCAGTTCTTC. Amino acids: CASSLSAGSSYNEQFF.

This chain uses TRBV6-5 with TRBJ2-1; D is undetermined. This CDR3 is 16 amino acids long. Germline assignment: CDR1 MNHEY and CDR2 SVGAGI. V lost 2 bases and J 0 bases, leaving 11 bases between the germline ends. CDR3 sequence reads: CASSYLSPSSYNEQFF. The DNA for the CDR3 is TGTGCCAGCAGTTACCTATCGCCAAGCTCCTACAATGAGCAGTTCTTC.

The rearrangement joins TRBV2 to TRBJ2-7; the D is unclear. The CDR3 has 12 amino acids. The V end lost 3 bases, the J end lost 7 bases, and 10 bases lay between the germline ends. Germline loops: CDR1 SNHLY, CDR2 FYNNEI. This CDR3 is CASSDQRLEQYF. The CDR3 DNA is TGTGCCAGCAGTGACCAACGTCTAGAGCAGTACTTC.

This clone was recorded only once. J is TRBJ1-2 and V is TRBV19, with D possibly matching TRBD1 (6 bases). Germline CDR1 is LNHDA and CDR2 is SQIVND (reference sequence). V lost 2 bases, J lost 4 bases, and 11 bases lay in between. The CDR3 loop spans 14 amino acids. This chain's CDR3 is CASSITKQGYGYTF. The CDR3, as DNA: TGTGCCAGTAGTATAACCAAACAGGGCTATGGCTACACCTTC.

The rearrangement links TRBV11-3 to TRBJ2-1, with 10 bases aligning to TRBD1. The CDR3 consists of 14 residues. Germline V gene lookup returns CDR1 SGHNT and CDR2 YENEEA. V was pared by 6 bases and J by 6 bases, with 5 bases of the junction left unmatched. DNA of the CDR3: TGTGCCAGCAGTACGCGGGACAGGGGCAATGAGCAGTTCTTC. It codes for CASSTRDRGNEQFF.

The chain has TRBV5-1 and TRBJ2-2, with D tentatively TRBD1 or TRBD2 (6 bases each). Deletions cut 1 base from V and 6 bases from J, with 7 bases between. This CDR3 has 13 residues. Germline lookup yields CDR1 SGHRS and CDR2 YFSETQ. CDR3 residues: CASSLRGAGELFF. For the CDR3, the DNA is TGCGCCAGCAGCTTGAGGGGGGCCGGGGAGCTGTTTTTT.